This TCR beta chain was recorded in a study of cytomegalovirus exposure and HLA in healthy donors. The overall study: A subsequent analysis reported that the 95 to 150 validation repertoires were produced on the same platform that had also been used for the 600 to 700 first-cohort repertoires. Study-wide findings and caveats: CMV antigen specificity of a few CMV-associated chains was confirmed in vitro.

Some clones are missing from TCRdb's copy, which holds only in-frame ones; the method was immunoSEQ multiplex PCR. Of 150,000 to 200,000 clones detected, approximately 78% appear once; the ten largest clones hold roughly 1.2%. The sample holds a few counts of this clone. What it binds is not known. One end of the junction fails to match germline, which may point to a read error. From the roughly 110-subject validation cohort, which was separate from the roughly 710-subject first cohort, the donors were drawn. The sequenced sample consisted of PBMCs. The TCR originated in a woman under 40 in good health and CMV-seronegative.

The CDR3 bases are TGTGCCAGCAGCGAAGAACTCGGGGGATCTTCCTACGAGCAGTACTTC. Translated: CASSEELGGSSYEQYF. J is TRBJ2-7 and V is TRBV4-2; tentatively, D is TRBD2 (6 bases). Germline CDR1 is LGHNA and CDR2 is YNFKEQ. The CDR3 is made up of 16 amino acids.